The source of this T cell receptor beta chain is a study of Ad26.COV2.S vaccination and SARS-CoV-2 variants. General study results and limits: The TCR-based breadth and depth measures might underestimate overall T cell responses.

Details on this clone: As yet, its antigen is unknown.

Using immunoSEQ multiplex PCR, the repertoire was profiled, and TCRdb retains in-frame clones only, with some absent. The table has hundreds of thousands of clones, 92% seen once. In germline, CDR1 is LNHDA, CDR2 SQIVND (reference sequence). The CDR3 contains 13 residues. Trimming took 5 bases from V and 4 from J, leaving 8 bases between them. Specified treatment: roughly 18 received Ad26.COV2.S at low or high dose, single or two shots; about 5 received placebo; per-sample allocation not given. At day 63 after the first vaccine or placebo injection, samples were drawn. A Boston adult aged 18-55 years was the donor.

Sequenced material: peripheral blood, taken in a trial of Ad26.COV2.S vaccine versus placebo. The rearrangement links TRBV19 to TRBJ2-2; the D is unclear. This TCR was recovered from a person aged 18-65 years who received the Ad26.COV2.S COVID-19 vaccine or a placebo. CDR3 sequence: CASSLHSTGELFF. The CDR3 region has the DNA TGTGCCAGTAGTCTCCATTCCACCGGGGAGCTGTTTTTT.